This T cell receptor beta chain was found in a study of robustness of blood B and T cell sequencing (dated by TCRdb to between 2017 and 2018). For the wider study: The goal of the study was to find out how much peripheral blood is required to reliably describe the TCRbeta and IgG repertoires of an individual. In each of the 10 or so independently drawn blood samples, TCRbeta and IgG repertoires were quantified. As technical replicates, two replicate TCRbeta cDNA libraries were made from one shared RNA pool taken from a single 10 ml draw.

Comment on this clonotype: No cognate antigen has been identified for it. Base qualities are not recorded, but no much larger clone differs from it by a single base.

What the work shows at the level of the full study, not this receptor alone: Evidence of cross-contamination, likely caused by batch processing, was seen in one pair of TCRbeta libraries, and the UMI-sequence pairs shared between the two libraries were removed. Every single 10 ml sample contained the 1,000 most abundant TCRbeta clonotypes from the pooled draws. Pooling tubes did not increase the overlap of rare TCRbeta clonotypes, which implies that much larger blood volumes would be needed to capture rare TCRbeta clonotypes. Combining 3 or 4 tubes (roughly 29-40 ml blood) brought coverage of the top 10,000 TCRbeta clonotypes close to saturation. Immediate fractionation was required for EDTA tubes, so the use of EDTA tubes in multi-site collections was limited. TCRbeta rarefaction curves did not fully plateau, suggesting under-sequencing or many low-abundance clonotypes. Of the top 10,000 TCRbeta clonotypes in one technical replicate library, less than 95% were also found in the other technical replicate library.

mRNA, which captures expressed receptors, was used instead of genomic DNA for quantification of TCRbeta repertoires. Leukocytes from the buffy coat were collected into Trizol, and RNA was extracted using the Direct-zol RNA MiniPrep Plus kit with no cell sorting. To separate plasma, buffy coat and red blood cells, EDTA blood tubes were immediately centrifuged at 4 degrees C. Counted from cysteine to phenylalanine, this CDR3 has 14 amino acids. Left in the record is the CDR3 DNA by itself, 42 bases read in frame from the first base. CDR1 ENHRY and CDR2 SYGVKD were looked up in the germline V gene. V loses 2 bases at its end and J loses 6 bases; junction bases beyond the gene matches: 2. The library was prepared using PCR. Instrument on record: Illumina MiSeq. cDNA was synthesized with SMARTScribe reverse transcriptase and a 5' template-switch oligo that added a universal priming site. The template-switch oligo carried a 12-nucleotide random unique molecular identifier (UMI) that tagged each cDNA molecule. During reverse transcription, chain-specific reverse primers targeted TCRbeta transcripts. Residual template-switch adapters were removed by uracil DNA glycosylase treatment, and cDNA was purified using a Qiagen MinElute kit. The first PCR ran for approximately 20 cycles with KAPA HiFi HotStart ReadyMix and step-out primers, divided among four 50 microliter reactions. Before any further amplification, the products of the first-round PCR were gel-purified. Illumina Nextera adapters were attached in a second PCR of roughly 8 cycles, and the libraries were then purified and pooled. The UMI barcode for each TCRbeta molecule was captured by a 50-nucleotide 5' read. The study's processing was this. Using the MIGEC toolkit, reads were grouped by UMI into consensus reads. PEAR was used to merge forward and reverse consensus reads into final reads. Identical UMI-sequence pairs shared across libraries were treated as cross-sample contamination and removed by a custom decontamination script. MIGMAP, a wrapper around IgBLAST, was used for V(D)J assignment and CDR3 extraction. A TCR clonotype was defined by an identical V gene, J gene and CDR3 amino acid sequence; no sequencing was done for CDR1 and CDR2. The raw public data were reprocessed by TCRdb itself: fastp quality trimming at Q25, MiXCR clonotype calling, in-frame beta chains only. Each entry merges the rows of one CDR3 protein and shows their most common DNA and genes. TCRdb's processing, not the study's, gives the V and J calls here. The sample table holds roughly 3,900 distinct CDR3 sequences, of which roughly half were seen once. In total, the top ten clones hold roughly a quarter of the sample.

Material for sequencing was peripheral blood. The chain links TRBV10-3 with TRBJ2-7; 12 central bases correspond to TRBD2. This sequence originates from a human donor in good health. This receptor carries the CDR3 CAISEEGLAGEQYF. Here is the DNA: TGTGCCATCAGTGAGGAGGGACTAGCGGGCGAGCAGTACTTC.